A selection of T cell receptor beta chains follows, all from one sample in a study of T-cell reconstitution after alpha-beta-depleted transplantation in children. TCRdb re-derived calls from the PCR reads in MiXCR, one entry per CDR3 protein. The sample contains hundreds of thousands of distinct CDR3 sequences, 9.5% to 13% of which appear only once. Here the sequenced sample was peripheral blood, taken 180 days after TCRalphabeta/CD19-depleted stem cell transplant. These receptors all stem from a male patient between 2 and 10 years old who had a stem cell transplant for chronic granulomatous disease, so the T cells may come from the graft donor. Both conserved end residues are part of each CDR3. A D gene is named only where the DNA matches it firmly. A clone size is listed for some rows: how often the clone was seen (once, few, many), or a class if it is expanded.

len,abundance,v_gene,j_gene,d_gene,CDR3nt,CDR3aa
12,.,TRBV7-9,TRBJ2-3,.,TGTGCCAGCAGCCTCAGCTGGAATACGCAGTATTTT,CASSLSWNTQYF
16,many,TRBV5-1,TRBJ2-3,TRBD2,TGCGCCAGCAAGGCCCAACTAGCGGGAGGGCTGGATACGCAGTATTTT,CASKAQLAGGLDTQYF
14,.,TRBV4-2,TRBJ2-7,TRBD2,TGTGCCAGCAGCCCCCGACGGCGGGGGGATCAGCAGTACTTC,CASSPRRRGDQQYF
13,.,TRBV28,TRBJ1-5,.,TGTGCCAGCATAGGCCGCAGCAATCAGCCCCAGCATTTT,CASIGRSNQPQHF
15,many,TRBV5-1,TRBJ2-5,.,TGCGCCAGCAGCTTGGACCCGGGAGAGAGCGAGACCCAGTACTTC,CASSLDPGESETQYF
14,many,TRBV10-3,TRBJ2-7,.,TGTGCCATCAGTGGAACAGGCCTCTCCTACGAGCAGTACTTC,CAISGTGLSYEQYF
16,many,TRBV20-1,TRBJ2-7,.,TGCAGTGCTAGAGTTCAACTCCGGGACGTAACCTACGAGCAGTACTTC,CSARVQLRDVTYEQYF
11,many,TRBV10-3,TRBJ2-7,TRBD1,TGTGCCATCAGAGACAGGGTCGAGCAGTACTTC,CAIRDRVEQYF
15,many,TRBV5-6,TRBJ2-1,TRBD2,TGTGCCAGCAGCTTGGTCGGGGGGGCCTACAATGAGCAGTTCTTC,CASSLVGGAYNEQFF
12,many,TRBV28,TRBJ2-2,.,TGTGCCAGCAGCGAGAGGGTCGGGGAGCTGTTTTTT,CASSERVGELFF
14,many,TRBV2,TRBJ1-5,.,TGTGCCAGCAACAATAGGCGGTACAATCAGCCCCAGCATTTT,CASNNRRYNQPQHF
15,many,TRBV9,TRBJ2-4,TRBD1,TGTGCCAGCAGCGTGTCAGGGGGTCCCAAAAACATTCAGTACTTC,CASSVSGGPKNIQYF
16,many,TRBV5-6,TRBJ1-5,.,TGTGCCAGCAGCCGTAGGGAAACCATGATCAATCAGCCCCAGCATTTT,CASSRRETMINQPQHF
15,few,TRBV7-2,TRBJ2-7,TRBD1,TGTGCCAGCAGCCCGGTGGGACAGGGTACCTACGAGCAGTACTTC,CASSPVGQGTYEQYF
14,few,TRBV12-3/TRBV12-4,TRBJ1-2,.,TGTGCCAGCAGTCCGGGACTTGGTGGGTATGGCTACACCTTC,CASSPGLGGYGYTF
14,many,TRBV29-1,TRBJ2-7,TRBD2,TGCAGCGTTGCAGGACTAGCGGGAAAGTACGAGCAGTACTTC,CSVAGLAGKYEQYF
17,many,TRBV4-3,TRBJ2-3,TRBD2,TGCGCCAGCAGCCAAGATCTTATTAGCGGGGGGACAGATACGCAGTATTTT,CASSQDLISGGTDTQYF
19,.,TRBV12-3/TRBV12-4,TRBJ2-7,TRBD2,TGTGCCAGCAGTCCCAAAAGATGGACTAGCGGGAGTATAGTATACGAGCAGTACTTC,CASSPKRWTSGSIVYEQYF
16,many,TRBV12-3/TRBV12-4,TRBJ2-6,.,TGTGCCAGCAGTTTAGCGCTCGGGGCTGGGGCCAACGTCCTGACTTTC,CASSLALGAGANVLTF
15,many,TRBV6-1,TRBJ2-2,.,TGTGCCACCGCGGTCCGGGACGGAAACACCGGGGAGCTGTTTTTT,CATAVRDGNTGELFF
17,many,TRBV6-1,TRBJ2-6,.,TGTGCCAGCAGTCAAACCCGCAGGGGCTCTGGGGCCAACGTCCTGACTTTC,CASSQTRRGSGANVLTF
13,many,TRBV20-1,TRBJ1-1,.,TGCAGTGCTAGAGAGGGGTTGGCTCGGGAAGCTTTCTTT,CSAREGLAREAFF
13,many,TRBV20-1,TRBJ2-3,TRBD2,TGCAGTGCAGCGGGGTTTCGCACAGATACGCAGTATTTT,CSAAGFRTDTQYF
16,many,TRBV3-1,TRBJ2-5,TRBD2,TGTGCCAGCAGCCCGGGACTAGCGGGATTATGGGAGACCCAGTACTTC,CASSPGLAGLWETQYF
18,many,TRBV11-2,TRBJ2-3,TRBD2,TGTGCCAGCAGCTTAGGTCTTTACGGCGGGAGGGTCACAGATACGCAGTATTTT,CASSLGLYGGRVTDTQYF
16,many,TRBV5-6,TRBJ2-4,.,TGTGCCAGCAGCTTGCTGGACACTCGAGCCAAAAACATTCAGTACTTC,CASSLLDTRAKNIQYF
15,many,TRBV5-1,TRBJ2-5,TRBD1,TGCGCCAGCCGCGGGACAGGTACCGGGTCGGAGACCCAGTACTTC,CASRGTGTGSETQYF
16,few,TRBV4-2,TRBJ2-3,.,TGTGCCAGCAGCCAAGAGGGGACCTCCCCCAAAGATACGCAGTATTTT,CASSQEGTSPKDTQYF
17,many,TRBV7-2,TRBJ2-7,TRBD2,TGTGCCAGCAGCTTAGCGTTAGGGGCGGGAGGAGCCTACGAGCAGTACTTC,CASSLALGAGGAYEQYF
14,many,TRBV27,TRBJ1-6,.,TGTGCCAGCAGTTTAAGGGGGGATAATTCACCCCTCCACTTT,CASSLRGDNSPLHF
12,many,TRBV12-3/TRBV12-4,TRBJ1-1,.,TGTGCCGACCAGGCCCGGAAGCTTGAAGCTTTCTTT,CADQARKLEAFF
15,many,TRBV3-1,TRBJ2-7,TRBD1,TGTGCCAGCAGGTCCAACAGGGGAAAGGCCTACGAGCAGTACTTC,CASRSNRGKAYEQYF
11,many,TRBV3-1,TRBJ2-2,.,TGTGCCAGCAGGGGGGCCCGGGAGCTGTTTTTT,CASRGARELFF
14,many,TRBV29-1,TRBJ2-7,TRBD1,TGCAGCGTTGAAGATCCGGGACAGGGTAGCGAGCAGTACTTC,CSVEDPGQGSEQYF
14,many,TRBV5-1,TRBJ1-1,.,TGCGCCAGCAGCTTTCTGGACTCAACTGGGCAAGCTTTCTTT,CASSFLDSTGQAFF
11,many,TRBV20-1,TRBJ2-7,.,TGCAGTGCCGACAGTTCCTACGAGCAGTACTTC,CSADSSYEQYF
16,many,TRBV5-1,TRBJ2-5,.,TGCGCCAGCAGGCTCCCATATCAGGGGATTCGGGAGACCCAGTACTTC,CASRLPYQGIRETQYF
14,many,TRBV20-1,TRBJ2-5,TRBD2,TGCAGTGCTGGCCGGGACTACCTGAGGGGGACCCAGTACTTC,CSAGRDYLRGTQYF
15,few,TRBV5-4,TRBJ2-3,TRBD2,TGTGCCAGCAGCTTGGGAGGGAGGGCCGGAGATACGCAGTATTTT,CASSLGGRAGDTQYF
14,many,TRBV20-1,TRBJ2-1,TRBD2,TGCAGTGCCAATAGCGGGGGGGGAGACAATGAGCAGTTCTTC,CSANSGGGDNEQFF
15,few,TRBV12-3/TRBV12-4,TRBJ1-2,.,TGTGCCAGCAGTTTGGAGGGGCCCGTTAACTATGGCTACACCTTC,CASSLEGPVNYGYTF
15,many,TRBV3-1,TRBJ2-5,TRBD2,TGTGCCAGCAGCCAAGGACTAGCGGGCCAAGAGACCCAGTACTTC,CASSQGLAGQETQYF
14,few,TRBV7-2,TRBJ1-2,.,TGTGCCAGCAGCCCAGATTTGGGGAACTGGCCACCCTCCTTC,CASSPDLGNWPPSF
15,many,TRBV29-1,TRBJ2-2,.,TGCAGCGTCGTTCTACAGGGATTGGGGGCCGGGGAGCTGTTTTTT,CSVVLQGLGAGELFF
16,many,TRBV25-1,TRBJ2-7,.,TGTGCCAGCAGTGCGGTCCGGGACGCCTGGGGTTACGAGCAGTACTTC,CASSAVRDAWGYEQYF
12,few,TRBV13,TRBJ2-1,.,TGTGCCAGCAGCCCGATCCATTCTGAGCAGTTCTTC,CASSPIHSEQFF
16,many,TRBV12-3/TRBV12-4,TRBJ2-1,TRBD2,TGTGCCAGCAGTGCCAAGGGGACTAGCGGGAGCAATGAGCAGTTCTTC,CASSAKGTSGSNEQFF
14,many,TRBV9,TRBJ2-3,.,TGTGCCAGCAGCGGAAGGACTAGCACAGATACGCAGTATTTT,CASSGRTSTDTQYF
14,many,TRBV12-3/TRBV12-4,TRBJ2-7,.,TGTGCCAGCAGTTTAAGACAGAGCTCCTACGAGCAGTACTTC,CASSLRQSSYEQYF
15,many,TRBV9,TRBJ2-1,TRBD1,TGTGCCAGCAGCGTAGGACCAGGGGGCAGCGATGAGCAGTTCTTC,CASSVGPGGSDEQFF
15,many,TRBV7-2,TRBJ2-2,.,TGTGCCAGCAGCTTTAAACTAGACGGCACCGGGGAGCTGTTTTTT,CASSFKLDGTGELFF
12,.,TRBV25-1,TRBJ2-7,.,TGTGCCAGCAGTGAATACGGGGACGAGCAGTACTTC,CASSEYGDEQYF
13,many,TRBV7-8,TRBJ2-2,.,TGTGCCAGCAGCTTAGGGGACACCCAAGAGCTGTTTTTT,CASSLGDTQELFF
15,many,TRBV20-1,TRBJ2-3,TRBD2,TGCAGTGCTAGGACGGCTAGCGGGGGAGGAAATACGCAGTATTTT,CSARTASGGGNTQYF
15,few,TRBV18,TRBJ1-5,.,TGTGCCAGCTCACCGGTCCGGGGGGAAGGGCAGCCCCAGCATTTT,CASSPVRGEGQPQHF
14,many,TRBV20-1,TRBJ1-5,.,TGCAGTGCTAGAGGGGGTTTTAGCAATCAGCCCCAGCATTTT,CSARGGFSNQPQHF
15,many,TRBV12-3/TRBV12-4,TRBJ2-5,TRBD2,TGTGCCAGCAGTACTAGCGGGAGGGGAGAAGAGACCCAGTACTTC,CASSTSGRGEETQYF
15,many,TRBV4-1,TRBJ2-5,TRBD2,TGCGCCAGCAGCTTGAGGCTAGCGGGGGGAGAGACCCAGTACTTC,CASSLRLAGGETQYF
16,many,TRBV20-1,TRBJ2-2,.,TGCAGTGCTGACGACAGACTCAAGGGGAATCCCGGGGAGCTGTTTTTT,CSADDRLKGNPGELFF